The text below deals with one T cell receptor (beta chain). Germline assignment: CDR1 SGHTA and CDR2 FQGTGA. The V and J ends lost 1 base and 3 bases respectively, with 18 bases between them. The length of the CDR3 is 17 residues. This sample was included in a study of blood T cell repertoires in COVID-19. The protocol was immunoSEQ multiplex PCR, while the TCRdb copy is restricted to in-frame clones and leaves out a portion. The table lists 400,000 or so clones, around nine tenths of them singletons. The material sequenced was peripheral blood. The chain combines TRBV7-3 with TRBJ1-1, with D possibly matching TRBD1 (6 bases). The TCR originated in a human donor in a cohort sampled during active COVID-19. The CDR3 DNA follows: TGTGCCAGCAGCTTAAGGGCGACAGGTGGATTGGACACTGAAGCTTTCTTT. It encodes CASSLRATGGLDTEAFF.